The present entry profiles one T cell receptor beta chain with its context. The record originates from a study of blood T cell repertoires in COVID-19. The overall study: Samples taken during acute and convalescent COVID-19 were collected in the United States, Italy and Spain. PBMCs, B-cell-depleted T cells, or T cells provided the cDNA or gDNA that made up the material.

In the authors' methods: Amplification of reference gene primers was used by the study to estimate nucleated cell counts. Libraries were prepared by immunoSEQ multiplex PCR; TCRdb keeps only in-frame clonotypes and omits some of them. The V and J calls and clone size are taken from that table; D and trimming were inferred from the DNA. The sample carries some 350,000 clones, 70% to 90% recorded once. The CDR3 covers 13 residues. The V gene lost 6 bases and the J gene lost 0 bases, with 9 bases spanning the gap. The specimen sequenced was peripheral blood. This receptor was obtained from a human donor in a cohort sampled during active COVID-19. The V call is TRBV12-3 or TRBV12-4, the J call TRBJ2-7; D is perhaps TRBD2 (6 bases). As DNA, the CDR3 is TGTGCCAGCAGGGGAGGTGGCTCCTACGAGCAGTACTTC. Its translation: CASRGGGSYEQYF.